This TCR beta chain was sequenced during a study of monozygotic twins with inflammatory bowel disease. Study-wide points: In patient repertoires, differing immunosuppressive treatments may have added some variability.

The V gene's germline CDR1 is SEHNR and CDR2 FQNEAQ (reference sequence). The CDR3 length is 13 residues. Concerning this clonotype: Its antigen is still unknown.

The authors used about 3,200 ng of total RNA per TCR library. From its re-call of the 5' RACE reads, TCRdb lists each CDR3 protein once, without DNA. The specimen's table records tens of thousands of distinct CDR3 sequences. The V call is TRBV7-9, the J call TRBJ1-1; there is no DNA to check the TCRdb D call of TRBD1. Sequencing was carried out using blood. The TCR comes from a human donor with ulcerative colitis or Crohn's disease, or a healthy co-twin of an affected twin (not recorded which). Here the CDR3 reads CASSLTGDTEAFF.